This T cell receptor beta chain was documented in a study of T cells in Graves' hyperthyroidism and ophthalmopathy. Notes on the study in general: For ophthalmopathy, model prediction preceded onset by a median around 7 months.

An approximately 9.8 ml volume of fresh peripheral blood provided the PBMCs. The TCR beta CDR3 regions underwent amplification using RNA transcripts as the source. A set of HTBI primers served as the primers for a first-round RT-PCR of the TCR CDR3. TCRdb re-derived calls from the multiplex PCR reads in MiXCR, one entry per CDR3 protein. The sample contains more than 300,000 distinct CDR3 sequences, approximately 17% of which appear only once. Points on this clonotype: Its antigen is not identified. One base away lies a much larger clone, so this may be a sequencing read error.

CDR3 length: 16 residues. Per germline, CDR1 DFQATT and CDR2 SNEGSKA (reference sequence). The V call is TRBV20-1, the J call TRBJ2-3, with TRBD2 matching 9 bases. This TCR was sampled from a woman under 40 with Graves' hyperthyroidism that later progressed to Graves' ophthalmopathy. Specimen: blood. CDR3 region: CSARDGSGGGTGTQYF. The CDR3 DNA sequence: TGCAGTGCTAGAGATGGTAGCGGGGGAGGCACAGGTACGCAGTATTTT.